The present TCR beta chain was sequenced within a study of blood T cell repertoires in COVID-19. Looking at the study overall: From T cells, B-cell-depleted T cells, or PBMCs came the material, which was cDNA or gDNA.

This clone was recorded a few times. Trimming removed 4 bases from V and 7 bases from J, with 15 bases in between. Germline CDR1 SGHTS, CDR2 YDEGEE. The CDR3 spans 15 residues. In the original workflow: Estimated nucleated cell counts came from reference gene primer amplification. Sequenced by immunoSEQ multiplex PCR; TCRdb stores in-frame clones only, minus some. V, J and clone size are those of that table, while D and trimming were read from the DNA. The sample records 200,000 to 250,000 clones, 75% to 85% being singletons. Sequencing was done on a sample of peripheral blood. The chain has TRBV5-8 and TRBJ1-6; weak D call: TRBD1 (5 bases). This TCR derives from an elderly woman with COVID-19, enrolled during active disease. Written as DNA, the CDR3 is TGTGCCAGCAGCCCCGGGGCGGGGAGGAATTCACCCCTCCACTTT. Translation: CASSPGAGRNSPLHF.